Each of the 18 T cell receptor beta chains below was sequenced from the same sample in a study of technical replicates of blood from a few donors. Libraries were prepared by immunoSEQ multiplex PCR; TCRdb keeps only in-frame clonotypes and omits some of them. The table has about 98,000 clones, approximately 94% seen once. The specimen was T cells isolated from PBMCs. The receptors come from a human donor in good health.

This clone has just one count. The chain is built from TRBV27 and TRBJ1-5; D ambiguous. Germline V gene lookup returns CDR1 MNHEY and CDR2 SMNVEV (reference sequence). The CDR3 extends over 17 amino acids. The germline V and J ends were trimmed by 7 bases and 0 bases, with 19 bases remaining between them. For the CDR3, the DNA is TGTGCCAGCACCTCCTTAGCGGCAATACATAGCAATCAGCCCCAGCATTTT. It encodes CASTSLAAIHSNQPQHF.

J is TRBJ2-3 and V is TRBV9; 7 bases align to TRBD2. J lost 6 bases, V lost 4 bases, and 8 bases had no gene match. The CDR3 length is 14 residues. CDR1 and CDR2 (germline): SGDLS, YYNGEE. The CDR3 sequence: CASSPQPLADTQYF. The CDR3 DNA is TGTGCCAGCAGCCCACAGCCACTAGCGGATACGCAGTATTTT.

CDR3 residues: CASSPDSRFFAGELFF. The CDR3 nucleotides are TGTGCCAGCAGCCCCGACAGTCGGTTTTTCGCCGGGGAGCTGTTTTTT. This sequence joins TRBV14 and TRBJ2-2; D is perhaps TRBD1 (5 bases). CDR3 length: 16 residues. Germline assignment: CDR1 SGHDN and CDR2 FVKESK. The V gene lost 4 bases and the J gene lost 6 bases, with 18 bases spanning the gap.

The chain carries TRBV30 and TRBJ1-5; D is unresolved. Germline CDR1 and CDR2: GTSNPN and SVGIG (reference sequence). The CDR3 covers 13 residues. The germline V and J ends were trimmed by 2 bases and 7 bases, with 12 bases remaining between them. DNA for the CDR3: TGTGCCTGGAGTTATACGGGAAACCAGCCCCAGCATTTT. It translates to CAWSYTGNQPQHF. The full variable domain, its missing parts supplied by reference TRBV30 and TRBJ1-5, is SQTIHQWPATLVQPVGSPLSLECTVEGTSNPNLYWYRQAAGRGLQLLFYSVGIGQISSEVPQNLSASRPQDRQFILSSKKLLLSDSGFYLCAWSYTGNQPQHFGDGTRLSIL.

V usage is TRBV5-8 and J usage is TRBJ2-3; 13 bases fit TRBD2. Germline V lookup: CDR1 SGHTS, CDR2 YDEGEE. CDR3 size: 17 residues. After removal of 1 base from V and 1 base from J, the junction contained 3 bases not matched to a gene. Written as DNA, the CDR3 is TGTGCCAGCAGCTTGTTGGGGACTAGCGGGGGCACAGATACGCAGTATTTT. Residues: CASSLLGTSGGTDTQYF. The full variable domain, with the rest looked up from reference TRBV5-8 and TRBJ2-3, is EAGVTQSPTHLIKTRGQQATLRCSPISGHTSVYWYQQALGLGLQFLLWYDEGEERNRGNFPPRFSGRQFPNYSSELNVNALELEDSALYLCASSLLGTSGGTDTQYFGPGTRLTVL.

A remark on this clone: One end of the junction is discordant with germline, which a read error may explain. This chain links TRBV23-1 with TRBJ2-7; D is undetermined. TRBV23-1 is flagged as an ORF with uncertain function. This CDR3 comprises 11 residues. In DNA, the CDR3 is TGCGCCAGCAGTCAATCAGTGGAGCTGTACTTC. It specifies CASSQSVELYF.

This rearrangement joins TRBV10-3 to TRBJ2-3; no firm D call. There are 17 residues in the CDR3. Germline V CDR1 and CDR2: ENHRY, SYGVKD. V gave up 5 bases and J gave up 0 bases, with 18 bases separating them. The CDR3 loop reads CAISLDSAWSSTDTQYF. CDR3 DNA: TGTGCCATCAGTCTCGACTCCGCGTGGTCTAGCACAGATACGCAGTATTTT.

This clone was picked up one time. The rearrangement links TRBV7-9 to TRBJ2-3, with TRBD2 matching over 7 bases. The ends lost 5 bases at V and 2 bases at J; junction bases unmatched: 10. This CDR3 comprises 16 residues. The germline CDR1 and CDR2 sequences are SEHNR and FQNEAQ (reference sequence). The DNA for the CDR3 is TGTGCCAGCAGCCTCCTGGGGGGGGGAATCACAGATACGCAGTATTTT. This sequence encodes CASSLLGGGITDTQYF.

The chain carries TRBV12-5 and TRBJ2-7; no definite D call. CDR1 is LGHNT and CDR2 is FRNRAP in the germline V gene. V was pared by 9 bases and J by 2 bases, with 8 bases between. The CDR3 extends over 11 amino acids. The CDR3, as DNA: TGTGCTAGACAGAAGGCCTACGAGCAGTACTTC. It translates to CARQKAYEQYF.

The chain joins TRBV5-1 to TRBJ1-2; TRBD1 agrees at 7 bases. Trimming removed 0 bases from V and 4 bases from J; junction bases left unmatched: 3. CDR3 size: 14 residues. Per germline, CDR1 SGHRS and CDR2 YFSETQ. Written as DNA, the CDR3 is TGCGCCAGCAGCTTGGGGGACAGCTTCTATGGCTACACCTTC. It specifies CASSLGDSFYGYTF.

This clone was picked up one time. The chain is built from TRBV28 and TRBJ2-7, with 8 bases identical to TRBD1. This CDR3 is built from 15 residues. V lost 7 bases and J lost 5; bases outside the gene matches: 13. Germline assignment: CDR1 MDHEN and CDR2 SYDVKM. The CDR3 DNA sequence: TGTGCCAGCAACCCCGGGCAGGGGGCGAGAGACGAGCAGTACTTC. Amino acid sequence: CASNPGQGARDEQYF.

This chain links TRBV13 with TRBJ2-7; 7 positions agree with TRBD1. Germline assignment: CDR1 PRHDT and CDR2 FYEKMQ (reference sequence). The V and J ends lost 10 bases and 4 bases, in that order; junction bases with no gene match: 19. This CDR3 region has 16 residues. The CDR3 DNA is TGTGCCACCCCGAATGGCACCGGGACAGTAACATACGAGCAGTACTTC. This translates into CATPNGTGTVTYEQYF.

V usage is TRBV19 and J usage is TRBJ2-1, with TRBD2 matching over 10 bases. The CDR3 length is 14 residues. Germline V gene data show CDR1 as LNHDA and CDR2 as SQIVND (reference sequence). V was pared by 10 bases and J by 6 bases, with 9 bases of the junction left unmatched. CDR3 coding DNA: TGTGCCACCGTAAAGCGGGAGGGGAGCAATGAGCAGTTCTTC. It yields the protein CATVKREGSNEQFF.

The CDR3 DNA sequence: TGTGCCAGCACCGAAATCGTCGTGAGTTGGACACCAGACTCTGGAAACACCATATATTTT. Amino acids: CASTEIVVSWTPDSGNTIYF. The genes are TRBV2 and TRBJ1-3, with D possibly TRBD1 on 5 matching bases. Per germline, CDR1 SNHLY and CDR2 FYNNEI. V was cut by 7 bases and J by 0 bases, with 28 bases left in between. The CDR3 sequence is 20 residues long.

This sequence joins TRBV4-1 and TRBJ2-5; 8 bases line up with TRBD2. Germline V gene lookup returns CDR1 MGHRA and CDR2 YSYEKL. The length of the CDR3 is 15 residues. With V trimmed by 0 bases and J by 5 bases, 5 bases remained unmatched. The CDR3 DNA is TGCGCCAGCAGCCAAGAGGGCGGGGGGTACGAGACCCAGTACTTC. As protein: CASSQEGGGYETQYF.

This chain uses TRBV5-6 with TRBJ1-1; D uncertain. The CDR3 totals 15 residues. Trimming stripped 2 bases from V and 2 bases from J, with 13 bases between. CDR1 is SGHDT, CDR2 YYEEEE, per germline. This CDR3 reads CASSFFGSANTEAFF. The CDR3, as DNA: TGTGCCAGCAGCTTTTTCGGCAGCGCTAACACTGAAGCTTTCTTT.

This clone was seen just once. The rearrangement joins TRBV28 to TRBJ1-2, with D uncertain. V gave up 8 bases and J gave up 4 bases, with 11 bases separating them. Germline CDR1 is MDHEN and CDR2 is SYDVKM. CDR3 size: 12 residues. Here the CDR3 reads CASGWETYGYTF. DNA for the CDR3: TGTGCCAGCGGATGGGAGACCTATGGCTACACCTTC.

V and J are TRBV6-6 and TRBJ1-2; TRBD1 agrees at 12 bases. Trimming cost V 4 bases and J 8 bases; bases outside gene matches: 8. There are 15 residues in the CDR3. CDR1 is MNHNY and CDR2 is SVGAGI in the germline V gene (reference sequence). CDR3 sequence: CASSSSGQGASGYTF. The CDR3 nucleotides are TGTGCCAGCAGTTCCTCGGGACAGGGGGCGTCGGGCTACACCTTC.